This T cell receptor (beta chain) was sequenced in a study of CD8 T cells in Susac syndrome. Random hexamers primed reverse transcription of 0.5 to 1 ug RNA. The TCR beta CDR3 was amplified by immunoSEQ multiplex PCR across 54 Vbeta, 13 Jbeta. TCRdb reprocessed the immunoSEQ multiplex PCR reads via MiXCR and lists one record per CDR3 protein. Of 300,000 to 350,000 distinct CDR3 sequences in the sample, about 92% were seen once. The sequenced target, TCR beta, came from blood CD8+ and CD4+ T cells. The patients serving as multiple sclerosis controls were treatment-naive. They had stable or active relapsing-remitting disease and fulfilled revised McDonald criteria. Isolation of CD8+ and CD4+ T cells was performed negatively, whereas enrichment of TEMRA cells was done by FACS. Trimming removed 7 bases from V and 8 bases from J, with 15 bases in between. The CDR3 is 13 residues long. Germline lookup yields CDR1 SGHRS and CDR2 YFSETQ.

V and J are TRBV5-1 and TRBJ2-2; TRBD1 or TRBD2 may be the D gene (5 bases each). The specimen was CD4+ T cells from PBMCs. The sequence was collected from a human donor with multiple sclerosis. The CDR3 spells CASGRTGAGELFF. CDR3 coding DNA: TGCGCCAGCGGTCGGACTGGGGCTGGGGAGCTGTTTTTT.